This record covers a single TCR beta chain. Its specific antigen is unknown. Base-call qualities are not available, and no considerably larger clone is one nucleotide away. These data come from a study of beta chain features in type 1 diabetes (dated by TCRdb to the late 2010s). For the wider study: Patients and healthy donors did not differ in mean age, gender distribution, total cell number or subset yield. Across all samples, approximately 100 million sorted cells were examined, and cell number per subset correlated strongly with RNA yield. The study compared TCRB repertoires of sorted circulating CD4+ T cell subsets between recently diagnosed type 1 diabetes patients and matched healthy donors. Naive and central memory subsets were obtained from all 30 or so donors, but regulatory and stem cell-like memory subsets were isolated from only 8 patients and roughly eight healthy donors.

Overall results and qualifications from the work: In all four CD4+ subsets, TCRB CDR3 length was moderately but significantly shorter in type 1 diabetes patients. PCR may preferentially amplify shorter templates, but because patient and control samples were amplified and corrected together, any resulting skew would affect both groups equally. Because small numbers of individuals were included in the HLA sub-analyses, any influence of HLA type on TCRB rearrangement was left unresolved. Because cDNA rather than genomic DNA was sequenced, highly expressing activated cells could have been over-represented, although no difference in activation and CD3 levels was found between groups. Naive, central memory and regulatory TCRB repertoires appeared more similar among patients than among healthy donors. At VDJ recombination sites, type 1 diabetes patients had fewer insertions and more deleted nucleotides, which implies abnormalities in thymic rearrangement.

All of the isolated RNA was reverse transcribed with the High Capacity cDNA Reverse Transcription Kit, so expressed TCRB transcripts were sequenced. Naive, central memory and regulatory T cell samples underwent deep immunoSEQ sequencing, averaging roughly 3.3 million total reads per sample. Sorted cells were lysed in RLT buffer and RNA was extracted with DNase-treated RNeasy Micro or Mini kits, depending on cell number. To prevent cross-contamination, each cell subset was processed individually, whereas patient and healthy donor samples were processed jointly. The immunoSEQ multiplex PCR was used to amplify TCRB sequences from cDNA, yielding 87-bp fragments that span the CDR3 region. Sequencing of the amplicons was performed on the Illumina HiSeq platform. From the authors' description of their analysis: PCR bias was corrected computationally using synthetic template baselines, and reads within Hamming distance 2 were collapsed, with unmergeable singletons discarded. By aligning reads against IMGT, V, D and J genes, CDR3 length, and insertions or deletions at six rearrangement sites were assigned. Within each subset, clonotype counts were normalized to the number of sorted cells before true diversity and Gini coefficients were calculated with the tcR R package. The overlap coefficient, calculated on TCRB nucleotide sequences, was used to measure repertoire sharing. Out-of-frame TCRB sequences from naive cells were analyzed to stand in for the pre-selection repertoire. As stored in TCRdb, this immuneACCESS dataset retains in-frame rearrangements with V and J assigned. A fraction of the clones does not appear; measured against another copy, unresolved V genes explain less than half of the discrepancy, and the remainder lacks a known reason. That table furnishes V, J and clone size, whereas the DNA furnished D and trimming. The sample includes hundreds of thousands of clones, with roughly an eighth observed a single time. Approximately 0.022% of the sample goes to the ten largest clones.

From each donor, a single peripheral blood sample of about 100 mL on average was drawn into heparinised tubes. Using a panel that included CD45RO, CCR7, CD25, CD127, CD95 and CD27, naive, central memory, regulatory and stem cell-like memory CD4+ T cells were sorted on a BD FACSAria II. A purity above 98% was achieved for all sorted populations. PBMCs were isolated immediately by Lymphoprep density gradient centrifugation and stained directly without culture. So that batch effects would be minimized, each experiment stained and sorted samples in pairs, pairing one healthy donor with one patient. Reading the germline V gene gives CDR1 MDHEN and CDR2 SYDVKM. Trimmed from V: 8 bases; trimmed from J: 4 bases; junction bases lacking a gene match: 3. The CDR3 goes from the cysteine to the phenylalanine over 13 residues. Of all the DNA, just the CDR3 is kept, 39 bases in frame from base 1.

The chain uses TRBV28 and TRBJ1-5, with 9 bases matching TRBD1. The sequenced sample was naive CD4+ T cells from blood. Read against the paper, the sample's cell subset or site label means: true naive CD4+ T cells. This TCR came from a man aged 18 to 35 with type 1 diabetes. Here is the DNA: TGTGCCAGCGACAGGGGGATAAATCAGCCCCAGCATTTT. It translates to CASDRGINQPQHF.